One and the same sample provided the 20 T cell receptor beta chains below, sequenced in a study of blood T cells in healthy people across ages. The second PCR ran 7 to 11 cycles with a sample-barcoded 5' primer and J-beta primers. MiXCR, run by TCRdb on the 5' RACE reads, gives a single entry per CDR3 protein. The sample holds almost 800,000 distinct CDR3 sequences, roughly 60% seen once. The source material was blood. The receptors here all came from a man aged 25 to 45 in good health.

The chain has TRBV6-2 or TRBV6-3 and TRBJ2-7; D is possibly TRBD1 (6 bases). The CDR3 has 13 amino acids. In germline, CDR1 is MNHEY, CDR2 SVGEGT. Between the trimmed V and J ends, which lost 6 bases and 2 bases, there was a span of 11 bases. CDR3 sequence reads: CASRRDTAYEQYF. CDR3 nucleotides: TGTGCCAGCAGACGGGACACTGCCTACGAGCAGTACTTC.

A word on this clonotype: A much larger clone is a single base away; this may be a read error. The V call is TRBV7-2, the J call TRBJ2-3; 8 bases are a match to TRBD2. Trimming cost V 1 base and J 4 bases; bases outside gene matches: 7. The CDR3 sequence is 16 residues long. Looked up from germline, CDR1 is SGHTA and CDR2 is FQGNSA. The chain's CDR3 is CASSLGGGLWSDTQYF. CDR3 in DNA: TGTGCCAGCAGCTTAGGCGGGGGGTTGTGGTCAGATACGCAGTATTTT.

The V gene is TRBV10-3, the J gene TRBJ2-1; D is uncertain. This CDR3 is built from 11 residues. Trimming left V 10 bases short and J 5 bases short, with 9 bases between. CDR1 and CDR2 from the germline V gene are ENHRY and SYGVKD. This chain's CDR3 is CATNRNNEQFF. CDR3 nucleotide sequence: TGTGCCACCAATAGAAACAATGAGCAGTTCTTC.

The rearrangement joins TRBV9 to TRBJ2-3, with D unclear. The CDR3 runs 13 residues. The germline V gene has CDR1 SGDLS and CDR2 YYNGEE. Trimming removed 6 bases from V and 4 bases from J, with 12 bases in between. In DNA form, the CDR3 reads TGTGCCAGCACCGAGGTACTCTCAGATACGCAGTATTTT. It encodes CASTEVLSDTQYF.

The J gene is TRBJ2-5, the V gene TRBV7-8; TRBD1 is a possible D gene (5 bases). Trimming left V 5 bases short and J 3 bases short, with 16 bases between. This CDR3 region has 15 residues. Germline V lookup: CDR1 SGHVS, CDR2 FQNEAQ. Here the CDR3 reads CASSTDAYRKETQYF. The CDR3 DNA is TGTGCCAGCAGCACCGATGCTTACAGGAAAGAGACCCAGTACTTC.

This chain connects TRBV4-1 to TRBJ1-4; no firm D call. The CDR3 consists of 17 residues. CDR1 is MGHRA and CDR2 is YSYEKL in the germline V gene. V was cut by 0 bases and J by 10 bases, with 21 bases left in between. In DNA form, the CDR3 reads TGCGCCAGCAGCCAAGATAAAAGAGGCGGGCAGTCATTAAAACTGTTTTTT. Protein sequence: CASSQDKRGGQSLKLFF.

The gene calls are TRBV13 and TRBJ2-4; 12 nucleotides line up with TRBD2. The better agreement between TRBJ2-7 and the DNA end casts doubt on the J call. Per the germline V gene, CDR1 is PRHDT and CDR2 is FYEKMQ (reference sequence). The CDR3 length is 18 residues. In nucleotides, the CDR3 is TGTGCCAGCAGCTCGTGGACTAGCGGGGCCCACTTACCCTACGAGCAGTACTTC. The encoded protein is CASSSWTSGAHLPYEQYF.

This sequence joins TRBV10-2 and TRBJ2-1; 8 bases map to TRBD1. Germline loops: CDR1 WSHSY, CDR2 SAAADI. Trimming cost V 8 bases and J 6 bases; bases outside gene matches: 9. There are 14 residues in the CDR3. CDR3 bases: TGCGCCAGCTTGAGACAGGGGTCCGGCAATGAGCAGTTCTTC. Protein product: CASLRQGSGNEQFF.

This clonotype was detected a few times. The V gene is TRBV27, the J gene TRBJ1-1; possibly TRBD1 for D (5 bases). V was clipped by 6 bases and J by 1 base, with 12 bases between them. The CDR3 totals 14 residues. The germline gives CDR1 MNHEY, CDR2 SMNVEV (reference sequence). This CDR3 reads CASSPFGQNTEAFF. The CDR3 DNA follows: TGTGCCAGCAGCCCTTTCGGACAGAACACTGAAGCTTTCTTT.

The gene calls are TRBV10-3 and TRBJ2-6, with unresolved D. The CDR3 has 13 residues. V gave up 7 bases and J gave up 1 base, with 5 bases separating them. CDR1 ENHRY and CDR2 SYGVKD come from the germline V gene. CDR3 in amino acids: CAITPSGANVLTF. CDR3 DNA: TGTGCCATCACCCCTTCTGGGGCCAACGTCCTGACTTTC.

This chain uses TRBV5-5 with TRBJ1-1; the D gene is possibly TRBD1 (5 bases). The V end was cut by 4 bases, the J end by 5 bases, with 15 bases between. CDR1 is SGHKS and CDR2 is YYEKEE in the germline V gene (reference sequence). The CDR3 runs to 14 residues. CDR3 sequence (DNA): TGTGCCAGCAGCCCGCGGGAGGGGTGGACTGAAGCTTTCTTT. Translating gives CASSPREGWTEAFF.

This clonotype was detected a few times. V is TRBV12-3 or TRBV12-4 and J is TRBJ2-5; the D gene is possibly TRBD2 (5 bases). Trimming shortened V by 1 base and J by 7 bases, and 16 bases separated the two germline ends. The CDR3 loop spans 15 amino acids. The CDR3: CASSLDSLAPGTQYF. The CDR3 nucleotides read TGTGCCAGCAGTTTAGATAGCCTAGCCCCGGGGACCCAGTACTTC.

The chain combines TRBV20-1 with TRBJ1-5, with no clear D. This CDR3 comprises 11 residues. Trimming took 3 bases from V and 9 from J, leaving 9 bases between them. CDR1 is DFQATT and CDR2 is SNEGSKA in the germline V gene (reference sequence). The CDR3: CSARGYGPQHF. As DNA, the CDR3 is TGCAGTGCTAGGGGATACGGGCCCCAGCATTTT.

The genes are TRBV24-1 and TRBJ2-5; 8 positions agree with TRBD1. CDR1 is KGHDR and CDR2 is SFDVKD in the germline V gene. CDR3 length: 15 amino acids. V lost 5 bases to trimming and J lost 5 bases; unmatched junction nucleotides: 9. In DNA form, the CDR3 reads TGTGCCACCAGTGCCGGACAGGGATTCGGCGAGACCCAGTACTTC. Amino acid sequence: CATSAGQGFGETQYF.

The gene calls are TRBV6-6 and TRBJ2-1, with no clear D. This CDR3 spans 14 amino acids. Trimming took off 0 bases at V and 10 bases at J, with 13 bases between the two ends. CDR1 and CDR2 from the germline V gene are MNHNY and SVGAGI (reference sequence). The CDR3 DNA is TGTGCCAGCAGTTACTCGAATATGGGTGTCGAGCAGTTCTTC. Protein: CASSYSNMGVEQFF.

The V call is TRBV11-2, the J call TRBJ2-7; D may be TRBD1 or TRBD2 (5 bases each). Germline V gene data show CDR1 as SGHAT and CDR2 as FQNNGV. This CDR3 contains 16 residues. Trimming cost V 1 base and J 6 bases, with 19 bases left between them. The CDR3 reads CASSLGPTIAGIEQYF. The CDR3 DNA follows: TGTGCCAGCAGCTTAGGACCGACTATAGCAGGGATCGAGCAGTACTTC.

V and J are TRBV4-2 and TRBJ2-7; weak D call: TRBD1 (6 bases). Trimming removed 0 bases at V and 0 bases at J, with 9 bases between. CDR3 size: 15 residues. Germline CDR1 reads LGHNA; CDR2 reads YNFKEQ. CDR3 DNA: TGTGCCAGCAGCCAAGAGGTGGGGGCCTCCTACGAGCAGTACTTC. It translates to CASSQEVGASYEQYF.

This clonotype turned up a few times. The rearrangement uses TRBV12-3 or TRBV12-4 and TRBJ1-2; D gene unclear. The CDR3 totals 10 residues. V was cut by 6 bases and J by 11 bases, with 10 bases left in between. CDR3 loop: CASRQGSYTF. CDR3 DNA sequence: TGTGCCAGCAGGCAAGGGTCTTACACCTTC.

The sample holds many counts of this clonotype. This chain joins TRBV28 and TRBJ2-7; D unclear. This CDR3 contains 12 residues. Trimming cost V 2 bases and J 3 bases, with 5 bases left between them. In germline, CDR1 is MDHEN, CDR2 SYDVKM. For the CDR3, the DNA is TGTGCCAGCAGTTTAGATGTCTACGAGCAGTACTTC. This encodes CASSLDVYEQYF.

This chain joins TRBV29-1 and TRBJ1-2, with 7 positions matching TRBD1. The CDR3 spans 14 residues. Trimming took 3 bases from V and 4 from J; bases not matched to a gene: 8. CDR1 is SQVTM and CDR2 is ANQGSEA in the germline V gene. The CDR3: CSVEFLDRIYGYTF. The CDR3 nucleotides are TGCAGCGTTGAGTTCTTGGACAGGATCTATGGCTACACCTTC.